The next 26 T cell receptor beta chains were all read from a single sample in a study of preoperative IRX-2 immunotherapy in early breast cancer. Assay used: immunoSEQ multiplex PCR; TCRdb lists only in-frame clones, some missing. The sample gives under 50,000 clones, 65% to 90% of which show up once; around 1.4% is in the top ten. As for treatment: preoperative locoregional IRX-2 cytokine immunotherapy. The sequenced sample was lymph node tissue, obtained after IRX-2 immunotherapy. Source of these receptors: a human donor with breast cancer.

V gene TRBV19 combines with J gene TRBJ1-5; 7 bases align to TRBD1. Germline values: CDR1 LNHDA, CDR2 SQIVND (reference sequence). The CDR3 is 14 residues long. Unmatched junction bases numbered 5, after V lost 4 bases and J lost 5 bases. CDR3 loop: CASSRQGKDQPQHF. The CDR3, as DNA: TGTGCCAGTAGTAGACAGGGTAAGGATCAGCCCCAGCATTTT.

V usage is TRBV15 and J usage is TRBJ1-4; D might be TRBD1 (5 bases). The CDR3 loop spans 16 amino acids. Germline V gene data show CDR1 as LNHNV and CDR2 as YYDKDF (reference sequence). The V gene lost 1 base and the J gene lost 0 bases, with 9 bases spanning the gap. The CDR3 is CATSRAQGATNEKLFF. CDR3 nucleotides: TGTGCCACCAGCAGAGCCCAGGGCGCAACTAATGAAAAACTGTTTTTT.

This chain connects TRBV19 to TRBJ2-2; no reliable D call. The CDR3 consists of 16 residues. From germline, CDR1 is LNHDA and CDR2 SQIVND (reference sequence). Trimming took 4 bases from V and 6 from J, leaving 18 bases between them. As DNA, the CDR3 is TGTGCCAGTAGTACCTCGTTTCTGGTCCGGGCCGGGGAGCTGTTTTTT. Its protein product is CASSTSFLVRAGELFF. Variable domain in full (rest from reference TRBV19 and TRBJ2-2): DGGITQSPKYLFRKEGQNVTLSCEQNLNHDAMYWYRQDPGQGLRLIYYSQIVNDFQKGDIAEGYSVSREKKESFPLTVTSAQKNPTAFYLCASSTSFLVRAGELFFGEGSRLTVL.

V and J are TRBV29-1 and TRBJ2-1, with D perhaps matching TRBD1 (7 bases). The V and J ends lost 7 bases and 4 bases respectively, with 14 bases between them. Germline CDR1 and CDR2: SQVTM and ANQGSEA. The CDR3 has 13 residues. The CDR3 DNA sequence: TGCAGCGCGGGGGACAGCCCATACAATGAGCAGTTCTTC. It codes for CSAGDSPYNEQFF.

The chain links TRBV9 to TRBJ1-1, with D possibly TRBD1 on 5 matching bases. This CDR3 has 14 amino acids. Germline values: CDR1 SGDLS, CDR2 YYNGEE. V was trimmed by 4 bases and J by 1 base, leaving 11 bases between them. CDR3 sequence reads: CASSLGTANTEAFF. For the CDR3, the DNA is TGTGCCAGCAGCCTAGGGACCGCGAACACTGAAGCTTTCTTT.

V is TRBV6-8 and J is TRBJ2-7; TRBD1 matches at 11 bases. With V trimmed by 6 bases and J by 5 bases, 6 bases remained unmatched. Germline V gene data show CDR1 as MNHGY and CDR2 as SAAAGT. CDR3 length: 14 amino acids. CDR3 sequence: CASRDRGRWDEQYF. CDR3 DNA: TGTGCCAGCAGGGACAGGGGGCGCTGGGACGAGCAGTACTTC.

This clone showed up just once. J is TRBJ2-5 and V is TRBV7-1; TRBD2 might be the D (7 bases). TRBV7-1 is an ORF, with its function uncertain. The CDR3 runs 14 residues. Trimming left V 5 bases short and J 7 bases short, with 17 bases between. The DNA of the CDR3 is TGTGCCAGCAGCCAAGAGCGCGGGGGCGCGACCCAGTACTTC. Translation gives CASSQERGGATQYF.

This CDR3 is CATSTGGTGNTEAFF. The CDR3 bases are TGTGCCACCTCGACAGGTGGGACAGGGAACACTGAAGCTTTCTTT. The gene calls are TRBV28 and TRBJ1-1; 8 bases match TRBD1. V was clipped by 10 bases and J by 1 base; unmatched bases: 11. The germline gives CDR1 MDHEN, CDR2 SYDVKM. This CDR3 spans 15 amino acids.

The rearrangement links TRBV10-2 to TRBJ1-2; 7 bases match TRBD1. V shed 4 bases, J shed 7 bases, and the junction held 9 bases outside the gene matches. The CDR3 is 14 amino acids. Germline values: CDR1 WSHSY, CDR2 SAAADI. CDR3: CASSATGVWFGYTF. The CDR3 DNA sequence: TGCGCCAGCAGTGCTACAGGGGTTTGGTTTGGCTACACCTTC.

This chain links TRBV19 with TRBJ1-2; 8 nucleotides line up with TRBD1. Per germline, CDR1 LNHDA and CDR2 SQIVND (reference sequence). This CDR3 has 15 residues. V dropped 7 bases and J dropped 3; count of bases not matched to a gene: 10. The CDR3 loop is CASIPSGGMDYGYTF. In nucleotides, the CDR3 is TGTGCCAGTATTCCATCAGGGGGCATGGACTATGGCTACACCTTC.

The gene calls are TRBV11-3 and TRBJ1-1, with 7 nucleotides matching TRBD1. With V trimmed by 5 bases and J by 7 bases, 10 bases remained unmatched. Germline lookup yields CDR1 SGHNT and CDR2 YENEEA. The CDR3 contains 14 residues. CDR3 DNA sequence: TGTGCCAGCAGCAAAGGGACAGACCTTTTTGAAGCTTTCTTT. It encodes CASSKGTDLFEAFF.

DNA for the CDR3: TGTGCCAGCTCACCGAGACAGGGAGTAAACACCGGGGAGCTGTTTTTT. Translating gives CASSPRQGVNTGELFF. The genes are TRBV18 and TRBJ2-2; 7 nucleotides match TRBD1. The germline gives CDR1 KGHSH, CDR2 LQKENI. Trimming took 3 bases from V and 2 from J; bases not matched to a gene: 6. This CDR3 is 16 amino acids long.

The J gene is TRBJ2-1, the V gene TRBV7-6, with no clear D. The CDR3 spans 14 residues. The V gene lost 0 bases and the J gene lost 8 bases, with 11 bases spanning the gap. Per germline, CDR1 SGHVS and CDR2 FNYEAQ. CDR3 DNA: TGTGCCAGCAGCTTAGCGAGTCTACCCCATGAGCAGTTCTTC. Protein product: CASSLASLPHEQFF.

This sequence joins TRBV6-8 and TRBJ2-3; TRBD1 agrees at 10 bases. CDR1 is MNHGY and CDR2 is SAAAGT in the germline V gene. The CDR3 loop spans 15 amino acids. V lost 10 bases, J lost 0 bases, and 7 bases stayed unmatched. For the CDR3, the DNA is TGTGCCATCGCCCGGGACAGGGGAAGCACAGATACGCAGTATTTT. This encodes CAIARDRGSTDTQYF.

The genes are TRBV23-1 and TRBJ2-1; the D gene is possibly TRBD1 (6 bases). TRBV23-1 is flagged as an ORF with uncertain function. There are 15 residues in the CDR3. With 10 bases removed from V and 1 base from J, the gap between germline ends came to 17 bases. The CDR3 sequence: CATSQQGLSYNEQFF. The CDR3 DNA reads TGCGCCACCAGCCAGCAGGGGCTGTCCTACAATGAGCAGTTCTTC.

V usage is TRBV28 and J usage is TRBJ1-5; D possibly corresponds to TRBD1 (5 bases). CDR1 is MDHEN, CDR2 SYDVKM, per germline. The germline V and J ends were trimmed by 6 bases and 4 bases, with 19 bases remaining between them. CDR3 length equals 16 residues. The CDR3 sequence is CASRPRQTSPNQPQHF. CDR3 coding DNA: TGTGCCAGCAGACCCAGACAGACCTCCCCAAATCAGCCCCAGCATTTT.

As DNA, the CDR3 is TGCGCCAGCAGCCACCAGGGGGGTTGGGATGAAAAACTGTTTTTT. Translating gives CASSHQGGWDEKLFF. V usage is TRBV5-1 and J usage is TRBJ1-4; 7 bases fit TRBD1. J lost 6 bases, V lost 4 bases, and 9 bases had no gene match. CDR3 size: 15 residues. CDR1 SGHRS and CDR2 YFSETQ come from the germline V gene.

This clone was detected a few times. This sequence joins TRBV9 and TRBJ2-5; TRBD1 matches 8 bases. The CDR3 is made up of 15 amino acids. The V and J ends lost 5 bases and 5 bases, in that order; junction bases with no gene match: 11. Germline V lookup: CDR1 SGDLS, CDR2 YYNGEE. This CDR3 reads CASSEAGRGRETQYF. The DNA for the CDR3 is TGTGCCAGCAGTGAAGCAGGCAGGGGGCGCGAGACCCAGTACTTC.

The V and J genes are TRBV7-5 and TRBJ1-6; TRBD1 is the table's D call, not checked against the DNA. TRBV7-5 is a pseudogene segment. CDR3 size: 14 residues. CDR3 sequence: CASSLAGGNSPLHF. Here the CDR3 DNA reads TGTGCCAGCAGCTTGGCAGGGGGGAATTCACCCCTCCACTTT.

This clone was observed a few times. The V and J genes are TRBV11-3 and TRBJ2-7; a weak D match, TRBD2 (5 bases). Deletions cut 3 bases from V and 3 bases from J, with 12 bases between. Germline CDR1 is SGHNT and CDR2 is YENEEA. The CDR3 has 14 amino acids. The CDR3 is CASSFSLTNYEQYF. The CDR3 DNA reads TGTGCCAGCAGCTTTTCCTTGACTAACTACGAGCAGTACTTC.

This clone was counted between two and nine times. The chain couples TRBV6-8 to TRBJ1-5; TRBD1 might be the D (5 bases). CDR1 MNHGY and CDR2 SAAAGT come from the germline V gene. Trimming pared 10 bases from V and 5 bases from J, leaving 15 bases between. This CDR3 is built from 13 residues. CDR3 nucleotide sequence: TGTGCCATCAGCGGGACGGATGATCAGCCCCAGCATTTT. Its protein is CAISGTDDQPQHF.

V is TRBV14 and J is TRBJ1-2; a possible D gene is TRBD1 (6 bases). Deletions cut 2 bases from V and 9 bases from J, with 22 bases between. The CDR3 has 16 residues. The germline V gene encodes CDR1 SGHDN and CDR2 FVKESK. DNA of the CDR3: TGTGCCAGCAGCCAAAACCCGGGACAAGGTCTTGGGAGCTACACCTTC. It codes for CASSQNPGQGLGSYTF.

The chain links TRBV18 to TRBJ1-1; 9 nucleotides align to TRBD1. The length of the CDR3 is 14 residues. Losses at the gene ends were 5 bases for V and 5 bases for J; bases not matched to a gene: 6. Germline CDR1 is KGHSH and CDR2 is LQKENI. The CDR3 sequence is CASSGTGGVTEAFF. CDR3 bases: TGTGCCAGCTCAGGAACAGGGGGCGTAACTGAAGCTTTCTTT.

This chain connects TRBV7-6 to TRBJ2-5; 9 bases fit TRBD2. After removal of 1 base from V and 5 bases from J, the junction contained 8 bases not matched to a gene. The V gene's germline CDR1 is SGHVS and CDR2 FNYEAQ. The CDR3 totals 16 residues. The CDR3 protein is CASSLVSSGEGETQYF. CDR3 nucleotides: TGTGCCAGCAGCTTAGTCTCTAGCGGGGAGGGGGAGACCCAGTACTTC.

The chain carries TRBV19 and TRBJ2-7; 11 bases are shared with TRBD2. The CDR3 runs 14 residues. The V segment lost 6 bases and the J segment 2 bases; nucleotides outside the gene matches: 3. CDR1 is LNHDA and CDR2 is SQIVND in the germline V gene (reference sequence). CDR3 in amino acids: CASRLAGDTYEQYF. The CDR3 DNA reads as TGTGCCAGTAGACTAGCGGGGGACACCTACGAGCAGTACTTC.

CDR3: CASSQAGGTGELFF. The CDR3, as DNA: TGTGCCAGCAGCCAGGCGGGGGGCACCGGGGAGCTGTTTTTT. This rearrangement joins TRBV7-6 to TRBJ2-2, with TRBD2 matching over 8 bases. The length of the CDR3 is 14 residues. The junction had 3 bases not matched to a gene; V was cut back by 5 bases and J by 4 bases. CDR1 and CDR2 (germline): SGHVS, FNYEAQ.